The 25 T cell receptor beta chains below come from one sample, sequenced in a study of CD8+ T cells in alopecia areata. Stated treatment: oral pan-JAK inhibitor, 5-10 mg twice daily. Following extraction, RNA underwent reverse transcription to cDNA, which served as the sequencing template. Sequencing used immunoSEQ multiplex PCR; TCRdb keeps in-frame clones, though not all of them. Here the sample spans tens of thousands of clones, approximately 44% being singletons. The material sequenced was CD8+ T cells sorted from blood, taken around week 36, from a patient treated with tofacitinib. Source of these receptors: a human donor with alopecia areata.

This chain joins TRBV30 and TRBJ2-3, with 7 bases fitting TRBD1. Trimming removed 5 bases from V and 2 bases from J; junction bases left unmatched: 7. Germline V lookup: CDR1 GTSNPN, CDR2 SVGIG (reference sequence). The CDR3 contains 14 residues. CDR3 nucleotides: TGTGCCTGGGATACGGGACAGAACACAGATACGCAGTATTTT. Protein product: CAWDTGQNTDTQYF.

V and J are TRBV7-8 and TRBJ2-3; D is perhaps TRBD2 (6 bases). Germline loops: CDR1 SGHVS, CDR2 FQNEAQ. CDR3 size: 15 residues. Deletions cut 5 bases from V and 2 bases from J, with 14 bases between. As DNA, the CDR3 is TGTGCCAGCAGCCCCCGGGTAGCGGTCACAGATACGCAGTATTTT. Encoded protein: CASSPRVAVTDTQYF.

The J gene is TRBJ2-7, the V gene TRBV10-2; no clear D. Trimming took 2 bases from V and 3 from J, leaving 8 bases between them. The CDR3 spans 13 residues. Germline V gene sequence: CDR1 WSHSY, CDR2 SAAADI. The CDR3 nucleotides read TGCGCCAGCAGTGAGGGTAACAGCTACGAGCAGTACTTC. Protein sequence: CASSEGNSYEQYF.

The J gene is TRBJ2-5, the V gene TRBV9, with D unresolved. Trimming left V 3 bases short and J 5 bases short, with 14 bases between. Germline-derived CDR1 and CDR2 are SGDLS and YYNGEE. This CDR3 contains 14 residues. The CDR3 sequence is CASSADDTIETQYF. The CDR3 DNA reads as TGTGCCAGCAGCGCAGATGACACGATCGAGACCCAGTACTTC.

This chain connects TRBV4-1 to TRBJ1-1, with 7 nucleotides matching TRBD1. V was pared by 4 bases and J by 3 bases, with 2 bases of the junction left unmatched. This CDR3 region has 13 residues. CDR1 and CDR2 (germline): MGHRA, YSYEKL. CDR3: CASSLQGDTEAFF. For the CDR3, the DNA is TGCGCCAGCAGCCTGCAGGGGGACACTGAAGCTTTCTTT.

This clone turned up a few times. This sequence joins TRBV29-1 and TRBJ2-7; TRBD2 is a possible D gene (6 bases). With 3 bases removed from V and 2 bases from J, the gap between germline ends came to 14 bases. CDR1 is SQVTM and CDR2 is ANQGSEA in the germline V gene. This CDR3 has 14 residues. Here the CDR3 DNA reads TGCAGCGTTGATGGGCTAGCGAATGCCTACGAGCAGTACTTC. Translated, it gives CSVDGLANAYEQYF.

The chain has TRBV10-3 and TRBJ2-7; 8 bases align to TRBD1. Germline V CDR1 and CDR2: ENHRY, SYGVKD. There are 15 residues in the CDR3. V was pared by 8 bases and J by 3 bases, with 12 bases of the junction left unmatched. CDR3 protein: CAIGSGGVGVYEQYF. DNA of the CDR3: TGTGCCATCGGCTCAGGGGGCGTCGGGGTCTACGAGCAGTACTTC.

The CDR3, as DNA: TGTGCCAGCAGCTTTCGGGGAGGTGGTCGTTCCTACGAGCAGTACTTC. It yields the protein CASSFRGGGRSYEQYF. This sequence joins TRBV27 and TRBJ2-7; TRBD2 might be the D (6 bases). This CDR3 spans 16 amino acids. Deletions cut 6 bases from V and 1 base from J, with 19 bases between. Per germline, CDR1 MNHEY and CDR2 SMNVEV (reference sequence).

The CDR3 nucleotides read TGTGCCTTGGTTGTTCGGTCCACTGAAGCTTTCTTT. Translation gives CALVVRSTEAFF. This sequence joins TRBV30 and TRBJ1-1; no clear D. Trimming cost V 7 bases and J 4 bases, with 13 bases left between them. Germline V gene lookup returns CDR1 GTSNPN and CDR2 SVGIG (reference sequence). The CDR3 runs 12 residues.

This clone was seen just once. The chain employs TRBV7-9 and TRBJ1-1; D might be TRBD1 (5 bases). The CDR3 is 12 amino acids. V dropped 4 bases and J dropped 12 bases, with 15 bases sitting between them. In germline, CDR1 is SEHNR, CDR2 FQNEAQ (reference sequence). Here the CDR3 reads CASSSTGRFPFF. CDR3 nucleotide sequence: TGTGCCAGCAGCTCCACGGGACGATTTCCTTTCTTT.

This clone was observed a handful of times. CDR3 in amino acids: CSVAGTETYEQYF. The CDR3 region has the DNA TGCAGCGTTGCCGGGACCGAGACCTACGAGCAGTACTTC. This rearrangement joins TRBV29-1 to TRBJ2-7; possibly TRBD1 or TRBD2 for D (5 bases each). Germline CDR1 and CDR2: SQVTM and ANQGSEA. This CDR3 region has 13 residues. The germline V and J ends were trimmed by 4 bases and 2 bases, with 12 bases remaining between them.

V gene TRBV28 combines with J gene TRBJ2-1; D uncertain. V was pared by 6 bases and J by 6 bases, with 12 bases between. The germline V gene has CDR1 MDHEN and CDR2 SYDVKM. The CDR3 covers 13 residues. CDR3 loop: CASSSGPGNEQFF. CDR3 nucleotides: TGTGCCAGCAGCTCCGGACCCGGCAATGAGCAGTTCTTC.

This chain uses TRBV11-2 with TRBJ2-1; D possibly uses TRBD1 or TRBD2 (5 bases each). The CDR3 loop spans 15 amino acids. Trimming cost V 1 base and J 1 base, with 8 bases left between them. Germline values: CDR1 SGHAT, CDR2 FQNNGV. CDR3 sequence (DNA): TGTGCCAGCAGCTTAGTGAGGGGTTCCTACAATGAGCAGTTCTTC. This encodes CASSLVRGSYNEQFF.

This clone was seen more than once but under ten times. V usage is TRBV29-1 and J usage is TRBJ1-2; D is perhaps TRBD1 (5 bases). Germline V gives CDR1 SQVTM, CDR2 ANQGSEA. The V end lost 4 bases, the J end lost 8 bases, and 11 bases lay between the germline ends. The CDR3 extends over 11 amino acids. The CDR3 DNA sequence: TGCAGCGTTGGGACATGGAGGGGCTACACCTTC. This sequence encodes CSVGTWRGYTF.

In this sample, this clone turned up a few times. This rearrangement joins TRBV2 to TRBJ2-5; tentatively, D is TRBD2 (5 bases). The CDR3 loop spans 14 amino acids. Germline values: CDR1 SNHLY, CDR2 FYNNEI. Trimming took 4 bases from V and 0 from J, leaving 9 bases between them. This chain's CDR3 is CASSGLANQETQYF. The CDR3 bases are TGTGCCAGCAGTGGATTAGCGAACCAAGAGACCCAGTACTTC. Variable domain in full (rest from reference TRBV2 and TRBJ2-5): EPEVTQTPSHQVTQMGQEVILRCVPISNHLYFYWYRQILGQKVEFLVSFYNNEISEKSEIFDDQFSVERPDGSNFTLKIRSTKLEDSAMYFCASSGLANQETQYFGPGTRLLVL.

The chain is built from TRBV7-2 and TRBJ2-3; 10 bases map to TRBD2. The CDR3 has 15 residues. V was clipped by 3 bases and J by 6 bases; unmatched bases: 6. The germline V gene has CDR1 SGHTA and CDR2 FQGNSA. CDR3 sequence: CASSFSLAGEDTQYF. CDR3 coding DNA: TGTGCCAGCAGCTTCTCTCTAGCGGGAGAGGATACGCAGTATTTT.

This chain joins TRBV27 and TRBJ1-4; a possible D gene is TRBD1 (5 bases). The CDR3 runs 13 residues. CDR1 MNHEY and CDR2 SMNVEV come from the germline V gene (reference sequence). V was pared by 10 bases and J by 0 bases, with 9 bases between. The CDR3 loop reads CANRRPTNEKLFF. The CDR3, as DNA: TGTGCCAACAGGAGGCCAACTAATGAAAAACTGTTTTTT.

The chain uses TRBV6-1 and TRBJ2-6; 10 bases match TRBD2. V was clipped by 4 bases and J by 0 bases; unmatched bases: 0. The CDR3 spans 16 residues. Germline loops: CDR1 MNHNS, CDR2 SASEGT. The CDR3 sequence: CASSGLAGSGANVLTF. The CDR3 nucleotides are TGTGCCAGCAGTGGACTAGCGGGCTCTGGGGCCAACGTCCTGACTTTC.

The V and J genes are TRBV6-6 and TRBJ1-5, with D uncertain. Germline CDR1 reads MNHNY; CDR2 reads SVGAGI (reference sequence). The length of the CDR3 is 13 residues. V shed 0 bases and J shed 3 bases, with 3 bases lying between them. Written as DNA, the CDR3 is TGTGCCAGCAGTTACTCAGTCAATCAGCCCCAGCATTTT. It is translated as CASSYSVNQPQHF.

There are a few counts of this clone. J is TRBJ2-1 and V is TRBV9, with 7 positions matching TRBD2. V gave up 2 bases and J gave up 6 bases; unmatched junction bases: 2. The germline gives CDR1 SGDLS, CDR2 YYNGEE. The CDR3 runs 13 residues. CDR3 sequence (DNA): TGTGCCAGCAGCGTCTCTAGCGGCAATGAGCAGTTCTTC. It specifies CASSVSSGNEQFF.

V and J are TRBV11-2 and TRBJ1-5; D gene unclear. The CDR3 loop spans 13 amino acids. V shed 1 base and J shed 7 bases, with 8 bases lying between them. Germline V gene lookup returns CDR1 SGHAT and CDR2 FQNNGV. The CDR3 sequence: CASSLAIRQPQHF. The CDR3, as DNA: TGTGCCAGCAGCTTAGCAATAAGGCAGCCCCAGCATTTT.

The rearrangement joins TRBV27 to TRBJ1-5; tentatively, D is TRBD1 (6 bases). This CDR3 comprises 13 residues. The germline CDR1 and CDR2 sequences are MNHEY and SMNVEV (reference sequence). Trimming took 2 bases from V and 8 from J, leaving 10 bases between them. CDR3 protein: CASSLTGFKPQHF. In DNA form, the CDR3 reads TGTGCCAGCAGTTTAACAGGGTTTAAGCCCCAGCATTTT.

The chain combines TRBV9 with TRBJ2-1; D not resolved. The germline V and J ends were trimmed by 2 bases and 1 base, with 13 bases remaining between them. CDR1 SGDLS and CDR2 YYNGEE come from the germline V gene. The CDR3 length is 16 residues. This CDR3 reads CASSVQVSGSYNEQFF. CDR3 in DNA: TGTGCCAGCAGCGTTCAAGTGAGTGGGTCCTACAATGAGCAGTTCTTC.

This clone was counted a single time. The rearrangement links TRBV4-1 to TRBJ1-5, with D unresolved. The CDR3 length is 15 residues. With 0 bases removed from V and 5 bases from J, the gap between germline ends came to 11 bases. The V gene's germline CDR1 is MGHRA and CDR2 YSYEKL. CDR3 in DNA: TGCGCCAGCAGCCAAGAAAGGGCCAGCTATCAGCCCCAGCATTTT. Its translation: CASSQERASYQPQHF.

V usage is TRBV7-2 and J usage is TRBJ2-4; tentatively, D is TRBD1 (6 bases). V gave up 3 bases and J gave up 1 base, with 16 bases separating them. The CDR3 consists of 17 residues. The germline gives CDR1 SGHTA, CDR2 FQGNSA. For the CDR3, the DNA is TGTGCCAGCAGCTTCACAGGGCAGGGCCTCGCCAAAAACATTCAGTACTTC. Protein: CASSFTGQGLAKNIQYF.